The 5 T cell receptor beta chains in this list originate from one sample, sequenced in a study of T-cell memory formation after mild COVID-19. TCRdb itself ran the 5' RACE reads through MiXCR, one entry per CDR3 protein. Of 190,000 or so distinct CDR3 sequences listed, around 21% are singletons. Sequenced: PBMCs or a T cell subset sorted from them (not recorded which). These TCRs come from an adult woman who had mild COVID-19 (a few samples of this study predate the infection). Cell type and time point are not known.

This chain joins TRBV24-1 and TRBJ1-1, with D possibly matching TRBD1 (5 bases). Germline loops: CDR1 KGHDR, CDR2 SFDVKD. Trimming cost V 4 bases and J 6 bases, with 11 bases left between them. The CDR3 contains 13 residues. The chain's CDR3 is CATSDRQRAEAFF. The CDR3 region has the DNA TGTGCCACCAGTGACAGACAGCGGGCTGAAGCTTTCTTT.

This clonotype was seen more than once but under ten times. The genes are TRBV10-2 and TRBJ1-5, with D possibly TRBD1 on 5 matching bases. This CDR3 has 15 amino acids. Germline CDR1 WSHSY, CDR2 SAAADI. The V end lost 5 bases, the J end lost 0 bases, and 11 bases lay between the germline ends. DNA of the CDR3: TGCGCCAGCAGTTTGGGGACGTCTAGCAATCAGCCCCAGCATTTT. It codes for CASSLGTSSNQPQHF.

This clonotype was counted a few times. The chain is built from TRBV29-1 and TRBJ2-1; the D is unclear. Germline CDR1 reads SQVTM; CDR2 reads ANQGSEA. The V end was cut by 3 bases, the J end by 2 bases, with 5 bases between. CDR3 length: 12 amino acids. The CDR3 region is CSVDAAYNEQFF. The CDR3 DNA sequence: TGCAGCGTTGATGCGGCCTACAATGAGCAGTTCTTC.

The chain combines TRBV6-2 or TRBV6-3 with TRBJ1-1; 8 bases are a match to TRBD1. Trimming cost V 2 bases and J 4 bases; bases outside gene matches: 9. The CDR3 length is 16 residues. Germline assignment: CDR1 MNHEY and CDR2 SVGEGT. The chain's CDR3 is CASSYLLIRGLTEAFF. The CDR3 DNA reads as TGTGCCAGCAGTTACCTCTTAATCAGGGGGCTCACTGAAGCTTTCTTT.

This clonotype was picked up a small number of times. The chain recombines TRBV29-1 with TRBJ2-5, with TRBD2 matching over 7 bases. In germline, CDR1 is SQVTM, CDR2 ANQGSEA. This CDR3 comprises 13 residues. The trim removed 4 bases at V and 2 bases at J, leaving 4 bases unmatched. The CDR3 sequence: CSVGPGGQETQYF. The CDR3 DNA sequence: TGCAGCGTTGGGCCGGGGGGACAAGAGACCCAGTACTTC.